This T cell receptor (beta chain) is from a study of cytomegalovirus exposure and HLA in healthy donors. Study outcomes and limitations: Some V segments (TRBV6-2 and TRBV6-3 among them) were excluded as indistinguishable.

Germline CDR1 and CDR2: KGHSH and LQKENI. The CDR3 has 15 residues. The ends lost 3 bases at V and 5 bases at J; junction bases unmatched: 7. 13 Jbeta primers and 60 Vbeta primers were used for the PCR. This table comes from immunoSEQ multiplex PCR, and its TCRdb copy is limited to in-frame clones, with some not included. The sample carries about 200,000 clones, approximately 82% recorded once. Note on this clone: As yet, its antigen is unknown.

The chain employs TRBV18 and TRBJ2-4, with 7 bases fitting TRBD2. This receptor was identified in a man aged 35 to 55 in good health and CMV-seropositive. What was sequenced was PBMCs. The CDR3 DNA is TGTGCCAGCTCACCGGCCGGGACTACAGAAAACATTCAGTACTTC. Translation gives CASSPAGTTENIQYF.